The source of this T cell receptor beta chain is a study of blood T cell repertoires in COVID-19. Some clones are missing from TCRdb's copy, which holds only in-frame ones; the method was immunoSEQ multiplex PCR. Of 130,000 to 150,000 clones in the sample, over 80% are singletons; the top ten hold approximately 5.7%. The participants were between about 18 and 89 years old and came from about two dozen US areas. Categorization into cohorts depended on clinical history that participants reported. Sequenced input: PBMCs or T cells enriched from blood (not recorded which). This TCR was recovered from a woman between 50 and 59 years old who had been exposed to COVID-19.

In DNA form, the CDR3 reads TGTGCCTGGGAAACAGGGGCCTCAGAGACCCAGTACTTC. Its protein is CAWETGASETQYF. This chain uses TRBV30 with TRBJ2-5; TRBD1 matches at 7 bases. Germline V gene data show CDR1 as GTSNPN and CDR2 as SVGIG (reference sequence). Trimming took 5 bases from V and 4 from J; bases not matched to a gene: 7. This CDR3 is built from 13 residues.